This T cell receptor beta chain was profiled in a study of blood T cell repertoires in COVID-19. Study-level background: Samples taken during acute and convalescent COVID-19 were collected in the United States, Italy and Spain.

Germline-derived CDR1 and CDR2 are SGHRS and YFSETQ. CDR3 length equals 15 residues. Germline trimming cut 5 bases from V and 6 bases from J; bases unmatched to any gene: 7. Produced via immunoSEQ multiplex PCR; TCRdb's table is partial and in-frame only. This sample yields about 250,000 clones, of which 70% to 90% are seen a single time; around 1.6% belongs to the top ten. Individuals drawn from approximately 22 US areas were roughly 18 to 100 years old. Cohort 3 recovery required two negative PCRs, clearance, or symptom resolution. The sequencing sample was made of PBMCs or T cells enriched from blood (not recorded which). V usage is TRBV5-1 and J usage is TRBJ2-2; the match to TRBD2 covers 10 bases. The receptor was derived from a woman aged 45-65 years who had recovered from COVID-19. This CDR3 reads CASRELAGVAGELFF. The DNA for the CDR3 is TGCGCCAGCAGGGAGCTAGCGGGAGTGGCCGGGGAGCTGTTTTTT.